This TCR beta chain was recorded in a study of spatial heterogeneity in lung cancer (dated by TCRdb to the late 2010s). For the study in its entirety: Beta-chain transcripts were consistently detected in greater numbers than alpha-chain transcripts, which likely reflects a higher abundance of beta-chain transcripts. In the raw uncorrected reads, each unique combination of TCR and UMI appeared more than ten times on average. Nonsynonymous mutation counts, determined by whole-exome sequencing of tumor tissue, were related to TCR repertoire features. In non-small cell lung cancer, the study quantitatively compared TCR alpha and beta repertoires across several tumor regions, matched nontumor lung, and blood. At surgery, hundreds of tumor regions, around 67 matched nontumor lung samples and 56 PBMC samples were TCR-sequenced for both alpha and beta chains. Study-level results and caveats: Additional single-cell paired TCR alpha and beta sequencing was considered necessary to confirm, at a functional level, the hypothesis that regional TCRs recognize regional mutations.

CDR1 and CDR2, per the germline V gene (reference sequence), are GTSNPN and SVGIG. The CDR3, from cysteine to phenylalanine, totals 11 residues. Here the CDR3 DNA is all that survives: 33 bases in frame from base 1. Between the V and J ends, shortened by 2 bases and 8 bases respectively, the junction contains 6 bases. Libraries were prepared through 5' RACE. TCRdb lists the instrument as NextSeq 500. The TCR library protocol attached a unique molecular identifier to each TCR cDNA molecule to allow correction of PCR and sequencing errors. Processing in the source paper ran as follows. TCR identification, UMI-based error correction and CDR3 extraction were performed with Decombinator tools. Expanded TCRs were defined as those above a frequency of 2 per 1,000, corresponding to the top 1% of the tumor frequency distribution. Renyi diversity was computed with the R vegan package after each repertoire had been subsampled 100 times to 5,000 TCRs. To build CDR3 similarity networks, amino acid triplet string-kernel similarity was used, and CDR3s were connected when their pairwise similarity was above 0.82. The public sequencing data were trimmed at Q25 with fastp and processed into clonotypes with MiXCR by TCRdb, which kept only in-frame beta chains. CDR3 protein sequences are deduplicated, and each keeps its most common genes and DNA. The V and J calls and clone size are TCRdb's, not the authors'. For this sample the table gives roughly 7,800 distinct CDR3 sequences, of which around a sixth were detected only once. The leading ten clones occupy about 16% of the sample.

The time point tag for this specimen amounts to: sample taken at primary tumor resection. Samples were obtained from approximately 77 patients with early-stage, untreated non-small cell lung cancer from the lung TRACERx cohort. Without any cell sorting, TCR sequencing was performed on whole RNA extracted either from tumor and nontumor lung tissue or from cryopreserved PBMC samples. Only patients with enough RNA available from two or more tumor regions were chosen for TCR sequencing. Before being selected, tumor and adjacent nontumor lung specimens were reviewed by a lung pathologist. This clonotype was picked up many times. The specificity of this receptor is unknown. No per-base quality is available; no much larger clone lies one base away.

The rearranged chain carries TRBV30 and TRBJ1-4, with no reliable assignment of the D segment. This receptor was obtained from a male donor with early-stage non-small cell lung cancer. Here the sequenced sample was normal lung tissue next to the tumor, taken at surgery. The sequence in DNA is TGTGCCTGGAGTAATAGGGAAAAACTGTTTTTT. It encodes CAWSNREKLFF.